A single sample gave rise to the 8 T cell receptor beta chains below, sequenced in a study of cytotoxic CD8 clonotypes in ibrutinib-treated CLL. The repertoire was sequenced with immunoSEQ multiplex PCR; TCRdb's copy has only in-frame clones and lacks some. Among nearly 85,000 clones listed, about 76% were seen once. The starting material was PBMCs, obtained after 12 months of ibrutinib treatment. The receptors here all came from a human donor with chronic lymphocytic leukemia.

J is TRBJ2-7 and V is TRBV28; D gene unclear. CDR3 length: 15 amino acids. Trimming pared 7 bases from V and 0 bases from J, leaving 16 bases between. From germline, CDR1 is MDHEN and CDR2 SYDVKM. The CDR3 DNA follows: TGTGCCAGCACTACCTCGGCAGTCGCCTCCTACGAGCAGTACTTC. Its translation: CASTTSAVASYEQYF.

The chain employs TRBV18 and TRBJ2-1, with D possibly TRBD2 on 5 matching bases. The CDR3 sequence is 16 residues long. V lost 0 bases and J lost 6, with 15 bases in between. Per germline, CDR1 KGHSH and CDR2 LQKENI. The CDR3 here is CASSPPMGSGGNEQFF. CDR3 sequence (DNA): TGTGCCAGCTCACCACCTATGGGGAGCGGTGGCAATGAGCAGTTCTTC.

The chain employs TRBV6-5 and TRBJ2-7; D not resolved. Between the trimmed V and J ends, which lost 6 bases and 3 bases, there was a span of 18 bases. The CDR3 consists of 15 residues. Germline CDR1 MNHEY, CDR2 SVGAGI. CDR3 DNA sequence: TGTGCCAGCAGCGGGCTGAGCCCCCATCACTACGAGCAGTACTTC. This codes for CASSGLSPHHYEQYF.

This rearrangement joins TRBV19 to TRBJ2-3, with TRBD1 as a possible D gene (5 bases). This CDR3 contains 11 residues. Germline V CDR1 and CDR2: LNHDA, SQIVND (reference sequence). V dropped 3 bases and J dropped 8 bases, with 6 bases sitting between them. In DNA, the CDR3 is TGTGCCAGTAGTATGGGGCGTACGCAGTATTTT. Translating it yields CASSMGRTQYF.

V gene TRBV6-5 combines with J gene TRBJ1-1; a possible D gene is TRBD1 (6 bases). The ends were cut back, 5 bases at V and 4 bases at J, with 14 bases in the middle. Per germline, CDR1 MNHEY and CDR2 SVGAGI. The CDR3 spans 14 residues. The CDR3 DNA reads TGTGCCAGCAGTCTACAGGGCGGGCGCACTGAAGCTTTCTTT. This encodes CASSLQGGRTEAFF.

There are a few counts of this clone. V is TRBV5-1 and J is TRBJ1-4; no firm D call. Germline CDR1 reads SGHRS; CDR2 reads YFSETQ. V shed 0 bases and J shed 6 bases, with 9 bases lying between them. This CDR3 is built from 14 residues. DNA of the CDR3: TGCGCCAGCAGCTTGGCCAGGACGGATGAAAAACTGTTTTTT. Translating it yields CASSLARTDEKLFF.

The chain joins TRBV2 to TRBJ2-3; tentatively, D is TRBD2 (6 bases). V lost 5 bases and J 0 bases, leaving 9 bases between the germline ends. In germline, CDR1 is SNHLY, CDR2 FYNNEI. The CDR3 contains 14 residues. This CDR3 is CASSRGASTDTQYF. The CDR3, as DNA: TGTGCCAGCAGTCGCGGGGCGAGCACAGATACGCAGTATTTT. Full variable domain (outside the CDR3, taken from reference TRBV2 and TRBJ2-3): EPEVTQTPSHQVTQMGQEVILRCVPISNHLYFYWYRQILGQKVEFLVSFYNNEISEKSEIFDDQFSVERPDGSNFTLKIRSTKLEDSAMYFCASSRGASTDTQYFGPGTRLTVL.

This sequence joins TRBV18 and TRBJ1-3; a weak D match, TRBD1 (6 bases). V shed 3 bases and J shed 7 bases, with 13 bases lying between them. The CDR3 totals 14 residues. Germline V gives CDR1 KGHSH, CDR2 LQKENI. CDR3 protein: CASSPIQGLNTIYF. The DNA for the CDR3 is TGTGCCAGCTCACCGATACAGGGATTGAACACCATATATTTT.